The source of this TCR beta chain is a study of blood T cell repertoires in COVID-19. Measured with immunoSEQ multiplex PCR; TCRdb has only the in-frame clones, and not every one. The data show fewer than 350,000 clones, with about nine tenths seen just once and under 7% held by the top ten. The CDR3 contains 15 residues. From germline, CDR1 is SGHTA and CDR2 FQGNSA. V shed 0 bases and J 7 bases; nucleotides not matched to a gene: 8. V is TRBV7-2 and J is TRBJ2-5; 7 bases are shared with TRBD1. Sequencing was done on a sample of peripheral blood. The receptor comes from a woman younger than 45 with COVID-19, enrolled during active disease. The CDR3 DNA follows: TGTGCCAGCAGCTTAGCGCCCCCGGCAGGGGGGACCCAGTACTTC. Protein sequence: CASSLAPPAGGTQYF.